There are a few counts of the clone carrying this T cell receptor beta chain. Its antigen is not identified. This record comes from a study of T-cell reconstitution after alpha-beta-depleted transplantation in children. Preparing the TCRbeta library involved the use of unique molecular identifiers. TCRdb processed the PCR reads anew with MiXCR; each CDR3 protein has one entry. The data hold 90,000 to 100,000 distinct CDR3 sequences, with about 22% observed a single time. Notes on the study in general: Where some patients showed high TCRbeta diversity at day 60, it came from recipient T cells and thymic progenitors that had survived. Several hundred expanded graft clones reportedly gave rise to the alpha-beta T cells present about two months after transplant.

Germline CDR1 reads SGHRS; CDR2 reads YFSETQ. With 0 bases removed from V and 5 bases from J, the gap between germline ends came to 11 bases. The CDR3 is made up of 14 amino acids. This specimen was PBMCs, taken before TCRalphabeta/CD19-depleted stem cell transplant. The receptor comes from a boy between 2 and 10 years old with acute lymphoblastic leukemia, due to receive a stem cell transplant. The V gene is TRBV5-1, the J gene TRBJ2-5; unclear D gene. The chain's CDR3 is CASSLVDPTETQYF. CDR3 DNA sequence: TGCGCCAGCAGCTTGGTGGATCCTACGGAGACCCAGTACTTC.